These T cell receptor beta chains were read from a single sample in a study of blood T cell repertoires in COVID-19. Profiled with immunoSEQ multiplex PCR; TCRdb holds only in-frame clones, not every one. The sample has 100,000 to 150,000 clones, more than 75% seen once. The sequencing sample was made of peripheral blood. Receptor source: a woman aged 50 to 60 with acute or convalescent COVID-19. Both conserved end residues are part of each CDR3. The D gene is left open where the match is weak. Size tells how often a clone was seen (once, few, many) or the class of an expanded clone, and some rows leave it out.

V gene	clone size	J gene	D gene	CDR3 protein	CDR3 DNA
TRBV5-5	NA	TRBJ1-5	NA	CASSLLGEAYSNQPQHF	TGTGCCAGCAGCCTCCTCGGAGAGGCCTATAGCAATCAGCCCCAGCATTTT
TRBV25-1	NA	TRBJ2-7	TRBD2	CASSLGGVWNEQYF	TGTGCCAGCAGCCTGGGGGGGGTCTGGAACGAGCAGTACTTC
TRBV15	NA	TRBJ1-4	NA	CATSSIDQGTFLTEKLFF	TGTGCCACCAGCAGCATAGACCAGGGAACTTTTCTTACTGAAAAACTGTTTTTT
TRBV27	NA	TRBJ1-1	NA	CASSTARVGDTEAFF	TGTGCCAGCAGTACAGCCAGGGTCGGCGACACTGAAGCTTTCTTT
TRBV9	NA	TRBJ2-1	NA	CASAGSTYNEQFF	TGTGCCAGCGCGGGGAGTACCTACAATGAGCAGTTCTTC
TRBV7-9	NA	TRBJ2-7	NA	CASTTTELAYEQYF	TGTGCCAGCACTACGACAGAGCTAGCCTACGAGCAGTACTTC
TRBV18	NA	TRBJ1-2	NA	CASSPLTQDGYTF	TGTGCCAGCTCACCACTAACACAGGATGGCTACACCTTC
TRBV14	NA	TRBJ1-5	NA	CASSQSGSSQPQHF	TGTGCCAGCAGTCAATCAGGGTCTAGTCAGCCCCAGCATTTT
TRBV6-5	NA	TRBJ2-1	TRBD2	CASSSPTGGRSNEQFF	TGTGCCAGCAGTTCCCCGACCGGCGGGAGAAGCAATGAGCAGTTCTTC
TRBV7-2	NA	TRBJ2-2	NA	CASSLASMQTGELFF	TGTGCCAGCAGCTTAGCTAGTATGCAAACCGGGGAGCTGTTTTTT
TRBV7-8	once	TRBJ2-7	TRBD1	CASSSTGQGLYYEQYF	TGTGCCAGCAGCTCGACGGGACAGGGGCTTTACTACGAGCAGTACTTC
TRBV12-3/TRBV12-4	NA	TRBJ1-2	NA	CASRPSTYGYTF	TGTGCCAGCAGACCCTCGACATATGGCTACACCTTC
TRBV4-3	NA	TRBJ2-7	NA	CASSQVTGAYEQYF	TGCGCCAGCAGCCAAGTTACAGGAGCCTACGAGCAGTACTTC
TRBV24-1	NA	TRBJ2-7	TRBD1	CATSTRTGFEQYF	TGTGCCACCAGCACAAGGACAGGGTTTGAGCAGTACTTC
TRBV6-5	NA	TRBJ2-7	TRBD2	CASSYSSLAGSYEQYF	TGTGCCAGCAGTTACTCGTCGCTAGCGGGGTCCTACGAGCAGTACTTC
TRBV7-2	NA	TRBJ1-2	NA	CASSPDPGAGPGYTF	TGTGCCAGCAGCCCCGATCCGGGAGCCGGGCCTGGCTACACCTTC
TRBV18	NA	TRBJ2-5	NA	CASSPSTAGGLTQYF	TGTGCCAGCTCACCATCGACAGCTGGGGGGTTGACCCAGTACTTC
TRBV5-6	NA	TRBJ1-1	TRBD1	CASSSQQGLNTEAFF	TGTGCCAGCAGCTCCCAACAGGGGTTGAACACTGAAGCTTTCTTT
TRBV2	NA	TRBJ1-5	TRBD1	CASRQGLDQPQHF	TGTGCCAGCAGACAGGGGCTTGATCAGCCCCAGCATTTT
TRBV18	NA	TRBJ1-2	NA	CASSPAAGEGYTF	TGTGCCAGCTCACCGGCGGCCGGGGAGGGCTACACCTTC
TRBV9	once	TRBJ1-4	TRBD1	CASSTTGPNEKLFF	TGTGCCAGCAGCACGACAGGGCCCAATGAAAAACTGTTTTTT
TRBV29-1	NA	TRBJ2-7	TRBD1	CSGQGAYEQYF	TGCAGCGGCCAGGGGGCCTACGAGCAGTACTTC
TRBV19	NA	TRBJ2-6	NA	CASSRQAYGANVLTF	TGTGCCAGTAGTAGACAGGCATACGGGGCCAACGTCCTGACTTTC
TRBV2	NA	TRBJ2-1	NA	CASIAALPWSEQFF	TGTGCCAGCATAGCGGCCCTTCCGTGGAGTGAGCAGTTCTTC
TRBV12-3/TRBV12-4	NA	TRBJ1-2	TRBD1	CASTLGGRGGYTF	TGTGCCAGCACTCTAGGGGGCCGGGGTGGCTACACCTTC
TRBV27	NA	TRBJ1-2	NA	CASSSGQGYGYTF	TGTGCCAGCAGTTCAGGGCAGGGCTATGGCTACACCTTC
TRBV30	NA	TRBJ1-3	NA	CVWSGPGPGNTIYF	TGTGTCTGGAGTGGACCAGGTCCTGGAAACACCATATATTTT
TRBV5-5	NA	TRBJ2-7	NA	CASSHTGLHEQYF	TGTGCCAGCAGCCACACAGGGCTGCACGAGCAGTACTTC
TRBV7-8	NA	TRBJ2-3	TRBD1	CASSSDRVRDTQYF	TGTGCCAGCAGCTCGGACAGGGTACGAGATACGCAGTATTTT
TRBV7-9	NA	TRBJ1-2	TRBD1	CASSSPTGSNGYTF	TGTGCCAGCAGCTCTCCGACAGGGTCCAATGGCTACACCTTC
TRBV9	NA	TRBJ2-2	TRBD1	CASSPRGRGLSGELFF	TGTGCCAGCAGCCCCAGGGGGCGCGGGTTATCCGGGGAGCTGTTTTTT
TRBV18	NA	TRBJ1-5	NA	CASSDRGGGNQPQHF	TGTGCCAGCTCAGACAGAGGGGGAGGCAATCAGCCCCAGCATTTT
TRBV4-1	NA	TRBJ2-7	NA	CASSQGGAGTYEQYF	TGCGCCAGCAGCCAAGGTGGGGCAGGGACCTACGAGCAGTACTTC
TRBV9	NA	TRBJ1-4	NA	CASSVDGAEKLFF	TGTGCCAGCAGCGTTGACGGAGCAGAAAAACTGTTTTTT
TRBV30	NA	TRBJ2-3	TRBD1	CAWSKYRGPQYF	TGTGCCTGGAGTAAATACAGGGGTCCGCAGTATTTT
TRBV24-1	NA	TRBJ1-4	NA	CATSGSGAVDEKLFF	TGTGCCACCAGTGGTTCAGGGGCGGTCGATGAAAAACTGTTTTTT
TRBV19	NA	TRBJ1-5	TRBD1	CASSIQGVGNQPQHF	TGTGCCAGTAGTATTCAGGGGGTGGGCAATCAGCCCCAGCATTTT
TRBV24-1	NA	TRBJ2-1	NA	CATGSPLRYNEQFF	TGTGCCACCGGTAGCCCATTGAGGTACAATGAGCAGTTCTTC
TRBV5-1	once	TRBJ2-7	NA	CASSLAGDLYEQYF	TGCGCCAGCAGCTTGGCGGGAGACCTCTACGAGCAGTACTTC
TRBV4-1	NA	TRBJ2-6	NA	CASSPPGANVLTF	TGCGCCAGCAGCCCTCCTGGGGCCAACGTCCTGACTTTC
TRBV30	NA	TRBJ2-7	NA	CAWSVISSYEQYF	TGTGCCTGGAGTGTAATCAGCTCCTACGAGCAGTACTTC
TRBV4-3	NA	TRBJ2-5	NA	CASSQGWRGNSRLETQYF	TGCGCCAGCAGCCAAGGTTGGCGGGGAAACTCCCGTTTGGAGACCCAGTACTTC
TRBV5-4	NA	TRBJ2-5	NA	CASRRTDQETQYF	TGTGCCAGCAGACGGACAGACCAAGAGACCCAGTACTTC
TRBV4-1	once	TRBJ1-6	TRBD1	CASSQQTGDNSPLHF	TGCGCCAGCAGCCAACAGACAGGGGACAATTCACCCCTCCACTTT
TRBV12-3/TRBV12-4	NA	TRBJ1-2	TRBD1	CASSLRQGGYTF	TGTGCCAGCAGTTTACGACAGGGTGGCTACACCTTC
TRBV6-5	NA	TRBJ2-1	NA	CASRRTSYNEQFF	TGTGCCAGCAGACGAACAAGCTACAATGAGCAGTTCTTC
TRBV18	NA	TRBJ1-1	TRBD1	CASSLLGGGRDTEAFF	TGTGCCAGCTCACTCCTAGGGGGCGGGCGGGACACTGAAGCTTTCTTT
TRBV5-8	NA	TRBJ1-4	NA	CASRRSTNEKLFF	TGTGCCAGCAGGCGGTCAACTAATGAAAAACTGTTTTTT
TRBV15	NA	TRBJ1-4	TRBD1	CATSRRYRGRLDEKLFF	TGTGCCACCAGCAGACGATACAGGGGCCGCTTAGATGAAAAACTGTTTTTT
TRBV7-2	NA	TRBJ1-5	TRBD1	CASSLDRGNQPQHF	TGTGCCAGCAGTTTGGACAGGGGGAATCAGCCCCAGCATTTT
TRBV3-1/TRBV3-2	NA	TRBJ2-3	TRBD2	CASSQGVNSGRADTQYF	TGTGCCAGCAGCCAAGGGGTAAATAGCGGGAGGGCAGATACGCAGTATTTT